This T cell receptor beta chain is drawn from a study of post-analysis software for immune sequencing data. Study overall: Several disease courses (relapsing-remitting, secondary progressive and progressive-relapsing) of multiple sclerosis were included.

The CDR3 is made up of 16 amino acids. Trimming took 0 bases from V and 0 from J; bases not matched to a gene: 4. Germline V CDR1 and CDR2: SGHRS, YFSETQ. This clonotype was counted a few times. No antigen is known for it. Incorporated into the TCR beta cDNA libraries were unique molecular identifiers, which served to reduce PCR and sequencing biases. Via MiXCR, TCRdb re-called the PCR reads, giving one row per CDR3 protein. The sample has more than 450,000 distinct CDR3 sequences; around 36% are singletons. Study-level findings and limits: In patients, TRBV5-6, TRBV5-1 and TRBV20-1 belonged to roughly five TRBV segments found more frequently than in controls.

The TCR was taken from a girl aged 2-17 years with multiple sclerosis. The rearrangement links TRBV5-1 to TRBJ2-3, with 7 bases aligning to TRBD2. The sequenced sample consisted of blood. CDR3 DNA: TGCGCCAGCAGCTTGGGTGGCGGGGGAAGCACAGATACGCAGTATTTT. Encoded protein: CASSLGGGGSTDTQYF.